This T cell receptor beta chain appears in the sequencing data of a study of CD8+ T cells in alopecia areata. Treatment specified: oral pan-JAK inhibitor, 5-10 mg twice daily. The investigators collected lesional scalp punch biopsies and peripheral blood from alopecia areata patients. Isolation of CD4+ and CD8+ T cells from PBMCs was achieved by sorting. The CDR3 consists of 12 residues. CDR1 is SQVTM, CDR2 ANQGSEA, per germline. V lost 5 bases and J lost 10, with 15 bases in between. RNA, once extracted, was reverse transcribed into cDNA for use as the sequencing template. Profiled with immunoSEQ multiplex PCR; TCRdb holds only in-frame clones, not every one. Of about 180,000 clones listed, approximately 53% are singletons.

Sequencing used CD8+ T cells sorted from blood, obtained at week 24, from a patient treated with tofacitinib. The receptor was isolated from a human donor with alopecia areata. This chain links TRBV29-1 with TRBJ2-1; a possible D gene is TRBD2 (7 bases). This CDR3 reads CSVWTEGGEQFF. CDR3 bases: TGCAGCGTTTGGACGGAGGGGGGGGAGCAGTTCTTC.